Each of the 20 T cell receptor beta chains below was sequenced from the same sample in a study of OX40 agonist ivuxolimab in advanced cancers. The table came from immunoSEQ multiplex PCR; TCRdb's copy has only in-frame clones and leaves some out. The top ten hold 2% to 2.5% of the sample, which has some 70,000 clones, roughly 80% seen once. Sequenced material: CD4+ or CD8+ T cells sorted from blood, taken in a trial of the OX40 agonist ivuxolimab. Receptors were obtained from an adult with an advanced solid tumor such as melanoma, head and neck, liver or kidney cancer.

This chain joins TRBV28 and TRBJ2-5; TRBD1 agrees at 12 bases. This CDR3 is built from 16 residues. Germline CDR1 and CDR2: MDHEN and SYDVKM. The J segment lost 6 bases and the V segment lost 3 bases, leaving 8 bases of the junction unmatched. The CDR3 DNA follows: TGTGCCAGCAGTTTGAATTCTGGGACAGGGGGCCAGACCCAGTACTTC. Protein product: CASSLNSGTGGQTQYF.

This rearrangement joins TRBV7-6 to TRBJ1-4; no reliable D call. In germline, CDR1 is SGHVS, CDR2 FNYEAQ. V lost 0 bases and J lost 0, with 14 bases in between. The CDR3 loop spans 18 amino acids. CDR3 in amino acids: CASSLARRFFATNEKLFF. The CDR3 DNA is TGTGCCAGCAGCTTAGCGCGTCGGTTTTTTGCAACTAATGAAAAACTGTTTTTT.

The chain has TRBV5-6 and TRBJ2-1; D may be TRBD1 (5 bases). The CDR3 runs 15 residues. V lost 4 bases and J 6 bases, leaving 17 bases between the germline ends. Germline V lookup: CDR1 SGHDT, CDR2 YYEEEE. CDR3 in DNA: TGTGCCAGCAGCACAGACCAGGGTCCCCGCAATGAGCAGTTCTTC. Its protein is CASSTDQGPRNEQFF.

The chain combines TRBV7-6 with TRBJ1-2, with D possibly being TRBD1 (6 bases). The V end lost 1 base, the J end lost 0 bases, and 12 bases lay between the germline ends. This CDR3 contains 16 residues. Per germline, CDR1 SGHVS and CDR2 FNYEAQ. CDR3 sequence: CASSLVFGGTNYGYTF. The CDR3 DNA reads TGTGCCAGCAGCTTAGTCTTTGGGGGCACTAACTATGGCTACACCTTC.

The CDR3 loop is CASSPNTEAFF. The DNA for the CDR3 is TGTGCCAGCAGTCCCAACACTGAAGCTTTCTTT. The rearrangement links TRBV2 to TRBJ1-1; the D is unclear. Germline CDR1 reads SNHLY; CDR2 reads FYNNEI. The germline V and J ends were trimmed by 5 bases and 2 bases, with 3 bases remaining between them. The length of the CDR3 is 11 residues.

The chain combines TRBV5-1 with TRBJ2-1, with D possibly being TRBD1 or TRBD2 (5 bases each). V lost 0 bases and J lost 7, with 11 bases in between. Germline values: CDR1 SGHRS, CDR2 YFSETQ. This CDR3 has 14 residues. The CDR3 DNA reads TGCGCCAGCAGCTTGGAAAGGAGGACAAATGAGCAGTTCTTC. Its protein product is CASSLERRTNEQFF.

V gene TRBV10-3 combines with J gene TRBJ1-3; D might be TRBD1 (6 bases). The CDR3 has 17 residues. Trimming took off 3 bases at V and 0 bases at J, with 15 bases between the two ends. Germline V gene lookup returns CDR1 ENHRY and CDR2 SYGVKD. CDR3 region: CAISDRAGVTSGNTIYF. CDR3 DNA sequence: TGTGCCATCAGTGACCGAGCAGGGGTGACCTCTGGAAACACCATATATTTT.

CDR3: CASKLREKLFF. CDR3 in DNA: TGTGCCAGTAAGCTGCGTGAAAAACTGTTTTTT. The rearrangement joins TRBV19 to TRBJ1-4; D is unclear. The CDR3 has 11 residues. Deletions cut 7 bases from V and 7 bases from J, with 7 bases between. Germline assignment: CDR1 LNHDA and CDR2 SQIVND (reference sequence).

The V call is TRBV19, the J call TRBJ2-2, with 8 positions matching TRBD2. The CDR3 contains 16 residues. V lost 10 bases to trimming and J lost 2 bases; unmatched junction nucleotides: 12. CDR1 is LNHDA and CDR2 is SQIVND in the germline V gene (reference sequence). The CDR3 protein is CATNLGLAGNTGELFF. DNA for the CDR3: TGTGCCACCAACCTGGGGCTAGCGGGTAACACCGGGGAGCTGTTTTTT. The full variable domain, in which reference TRBV19 and TRBJ2-2 provide the parts outside the CDR3, is DGGITQSPKYLFRKEGQNVTLSCEQNLNHDAMYWYRQDPGQGLRLIYYSQIVNDFQKGDIAEGYSVSREKKESFPLTVTSAQKNPTAFYLCATNLGLAGNTGELFFGEGSRLTVL.

V and J are TRBV15 and TRBJ2-5, with D perhaps TRBD1 or TRBD2 (5 bases each). Trimming removed 0 bases from V and 5 bases from J, with 13 bases in between. Germline lookup yields CDR1 LNHNV and CDR2 YYDKDF (reference sequence). This CDR3 comprises 15 residues. CDR3 loop: CATSRDLGVRETQYF. The DNA for the CDR3 is TGTGCCACCAGCAGAGATCTGGGGGTGCGGGAGACCCAGTACTTC.

This clone was recorded once. The J gene is TRBJ2-1, the V gene TRBV5-8; 8 bases align to TRBD1. There are 15 residues in the CDR3. Germline V CDR1 and CDR2: SGHTS, YDEGEE. V lost 0 bases and J lost 4; bases outside the gene matches: 3. The CDR3 sequence is CASSLGDRRYNEQFF. For the CDR3, the DNA is TGTGCCAGCAGCTTGGGGGACAGGAGATACAATGAGCAGTTCTTC.

V gene TRBV18 combines with J gene TRBJ2-2; 13 bases agree with TRBD2. Trimming cost V 5 bases and J 0 bases; bases outside gene matches: 9. Looked up from germline, CDR1 is KGHSH and CDR2 is LQKENI. CDR3 size: 19 residues. DNA of the CDR3: TGTGCCAGCTCAGCGACCGGGACTAGCGGGACCGCGAACACCGGGGAGCTGTTTTTT. Translation gives CASSATGTSGTANTGELFF.

This clone was found a few times. The rearrangement links TRBV27 to TRBJ2-4; D possibly matches TRBD1 or TRBD2 (5 bases each). V lost 4 bases to trimming and J lost 4 bases, with 17 bases between them. Germline loops: CDR1 MNHEY, CDR2 SMNVEV (reference sequence). The CDR3 consists of 16 residues. DNA for the CDR3: TGTGCCAGCAGTTCACCCAGGGAGTGGCGGAAAAACATTCAGTACTTC. This gives the protein CASSSPREWRKNIQYF.

V and J are TRBV18 and TRBJ2-1; 8 nucleotides match TRBD2. J lost 0 bases, V lost 0 bases, and 1 base had no gene match. The CDR3 consists of 16 residues. Per the germline V gene, CDR1 is KGHSH and CDR2 is LQKENI. The CDR3 sequence is CASSPPSGSSYNEQFF. The CDR3, as DNA: TGTGCCAGCTCACCACCGAGCGGGAGCTCCTACAATGAGCAGTTCTTC.

The chain is built from TRBV19 and TRBJ2-2, with a possible D match to TRBD1 (6 bases). V shed 1 base and J shed 6 bases, with 9 bases lying between them. Per germline, CDR1 LNHDA and CDR2 SQIVND (reference sequence). CDR3 length: 14 amino acids. The CDR3 region is CASSIVQGSGELFF. The CDR3 coding sequence is TGTGCCAGTAGTATAGTTCAGGGGTCCGGGGAGCTGTTTTTT.

This chain links TRBV5-8 with TRBJ1-4, with a weak D call TRBD1 (5 bases). Germline CDR1 reads SGHTS; CDR2 reads YDEGEE. The V end was cut by 0 bases, the J end by 4 bases, with 13 bases between. CDR3 length: 16 residues. CDR3 bases: TGTGCCAGCAGCTTGGGGAGGGGCGTTGATAATGAAAAACTGTTTTTT. Its protein is CASSLGRGVDNEKLFF.

This chain uses TRBV7-3 with TRBJ2-7; perhaps TRBD2 as D (6 bases). This CDR3 has 14 amino acids. The V gene lost 1 base and the J gene lost 2 bases, with 9 bases spanning the gap. Looked up from germline, CDR1 is SGHTA and CDR2 is FQGTGA. Here the CDR3 DNA reads TGTGCCAGCAGCTTAAACGGGGGAACCTACGAGCAGTACTTC. Translated, it gives CASSLNGGTYEQYF. The variable domain in full, with the rest retrieved from reference TRBV7-3 and TRBJ2-7, is GAGVSQTPSNKVTEKGKYVELRCDPISGHTALYWYRQSLGQGPEFLIYFQGTGAADDSGLPNDRFFAVRPEGSVSTLKIQRTERGDSAVYLCASSLNGGTYEQYFGPGTRLTVT.

The V call is TRBV6-6, the J call TRBJ2-7; weak D call: TRBD2 (6 bases). Germline V gene data show CDR1 as MNHNY and CDR2 as SVGAGI (reference sequence). Trimming pared 4 bases from V and 6 bases from J, leaving 7 bases between. The CDR3 length is 11 residues. Here the CDR3 reads CASSWGLEQYF. The CDR3 region has the DNA TGTGCCAGCAGTTGGGGACTCGAGCAGTACTTC.

The genes are TRBV7-3 and TRBJ2-5; TRBD1 matches 8 bases. The end of the DNA is better explained by TRBJ2-7, so the J call may be wrong. The CDR3 has 14 residues. Germline V gene lookup returns CDR1 SGHTA and CDR2 FQGTGA. This chain's CDR3 is CASSPGQDSYEQYF. In DNA form, the CDR3 reads TGTGCCAGCAGCCCGGGACAGGACTCCTACGAGCAGTACTTC.

V and J are TRBV18 and TRBJ1-2; D is undetermined. This CDR3 contains 13 residues. CDR1 and CDR2 from the germline V gene are KGHSH and LQKENI. V shed 2 bases and J shed 2 bases, with 6 bases lying between them. CDR3 in amino acids: CASSPAENYGYTF. The DNA of the CDR3 is TGTGCCAGCTCACCAGCAGAGAACTATGGCTACACCTTC.